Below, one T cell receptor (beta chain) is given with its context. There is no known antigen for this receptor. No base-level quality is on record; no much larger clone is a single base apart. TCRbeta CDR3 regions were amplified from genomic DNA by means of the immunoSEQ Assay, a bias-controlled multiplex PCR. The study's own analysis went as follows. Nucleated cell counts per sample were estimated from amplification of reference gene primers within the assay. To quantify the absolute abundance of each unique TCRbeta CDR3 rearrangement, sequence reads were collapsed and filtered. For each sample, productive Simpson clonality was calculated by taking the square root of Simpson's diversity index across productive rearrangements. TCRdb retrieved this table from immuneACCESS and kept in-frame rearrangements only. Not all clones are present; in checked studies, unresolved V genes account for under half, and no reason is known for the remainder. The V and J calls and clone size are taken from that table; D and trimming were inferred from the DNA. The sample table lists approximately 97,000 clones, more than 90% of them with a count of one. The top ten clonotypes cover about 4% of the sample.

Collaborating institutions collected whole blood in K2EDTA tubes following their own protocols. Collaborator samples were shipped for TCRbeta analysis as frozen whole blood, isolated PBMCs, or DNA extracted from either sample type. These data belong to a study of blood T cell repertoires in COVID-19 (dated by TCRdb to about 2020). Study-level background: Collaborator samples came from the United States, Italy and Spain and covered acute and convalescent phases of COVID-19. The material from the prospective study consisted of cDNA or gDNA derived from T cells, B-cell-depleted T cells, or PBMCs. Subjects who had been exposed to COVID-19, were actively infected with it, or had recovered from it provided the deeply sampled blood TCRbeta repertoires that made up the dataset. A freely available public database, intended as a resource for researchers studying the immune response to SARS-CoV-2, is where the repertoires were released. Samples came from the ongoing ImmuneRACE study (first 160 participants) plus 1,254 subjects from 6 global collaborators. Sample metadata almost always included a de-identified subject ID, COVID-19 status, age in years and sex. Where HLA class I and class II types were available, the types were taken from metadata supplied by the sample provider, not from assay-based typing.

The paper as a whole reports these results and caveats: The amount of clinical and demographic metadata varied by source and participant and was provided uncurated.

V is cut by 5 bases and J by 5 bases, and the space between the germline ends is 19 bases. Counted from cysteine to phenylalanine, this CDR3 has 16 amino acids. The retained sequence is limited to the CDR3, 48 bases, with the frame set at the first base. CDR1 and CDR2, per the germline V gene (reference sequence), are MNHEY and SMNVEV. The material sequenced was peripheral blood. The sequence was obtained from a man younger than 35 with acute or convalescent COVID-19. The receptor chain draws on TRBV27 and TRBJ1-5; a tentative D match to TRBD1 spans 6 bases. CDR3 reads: CASSPWTERVDQPQHF. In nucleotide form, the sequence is TGTGCCAGCAGTCCATGGACAGAGAGGGTGGATCAGCCCCAGCATTTT.